This record concerns one TCR beta chain sequence. Sequencing targeted expressed TCRB transcripts, as all isolated RNA had been reverse transcribed. Assay: immunoSEQ multiplex PCR; the TCRdb copy retains only in-frame clones and omits some. The sample holds under 450,000 clones; about 15% are singletons and the top ten take approximately 0.038%. The ends were cut back, 9 bases at V and 0 bases at J, with 15 bases in the middle. This CDR3 spans 14 amino acids. The sample belongs to a study of beta chain features in type 1 diabetes. This TCR derives from a man in his thirties or forties in good health. This chain links TRBV23-1 with TRBJ2-7, with D perhaps matching TRBD1 or TRBD2 (5 bases each). TRBV23-1 is noted as an ORF with a role that remains uncertain. The sequenced sample was naive CD4+ T cells from blood. The CDR3 is CASHKAGSSYEQYV. DNA for the CDR3: TGCGCCAGTCATAAGGCAGGGAGCTCCTACGAGCAGTACGTC.